The next 20 T cell receptor beta chains were all read from a single sample in a study of blood T cell repertoires in COVID-19. Assay: immunoSEQ multiplex PCR; the TCRdb copy retains only in-frame clones and omits some. This table has fewer than 200,000 clones, 89% appearing once. The sample was peripheral blood. The receptors here all came from a man younger than 30 who had recovered from COVID-19.

This chain links TRBV11-2 with TRBJ2-7, with 8 positions matching TRBD1. In germline, CDR1 is SGHAT, CDR2 FQNNGV. Trimming at V came to 1 base and at J to 1 base, leaving 3 bases not matched to a gene. The CDR3 totals 15 residues. The CDR3 is CASSLGRGRSYEQYF. In DNA, the CDR3 is TGTGCCAGCAGCTTAGGCAGGGGGCGTTCCTACGAGCAGTACTTC. The full variable domain, in which reference TRBV11-2 and TRBJ2-7 provide the parts outside the CDR3, is EAGVAQSPRYKIIEKRQSVAFWCNPISGHATLYWYQQILGQGPKLLIQFQNNGVVDDSQLPKDRFSAERLKGVDSTLKIQPAKLEDSAVYLCASSLGRGRSYEQYFGPGTRLTVT.

The V and J genes are TRBV25-1 and TRBJ2-7, with a weak D call TRBD2 (6 bases). This CDR3 region has 14 residues. V lost 4 bases, J lost 4 bases, and 14 bases lay in between. Germline assignment: CDR1 MGHDK and CDR2 SYGVNS. CDR3 nucleotides: TGTGCCAGCAGTGCCGGGAGTATAAAATACGAGCAGTACTTC. It is translated as CASSAGSIKYEQYF.

This chain connects TRBV6-2 or TRBV6-3 to TRBJ2-1; D remains unclear. Germline loops: CDR1 MNHEY, CDR2 SVGEGT. V shed 5 bases and J shed 6 bases, with 8 bases lying between them. The CDR3 spans 12 residues. Here the CDR3 DNA reads TGTGCCAGCAGTCCAACTCGCAATGAGCAGTTCTTC. Its protein product is CASSPTRNEQFF.

The sample holds one count of this clone. This chain joins TRBV5-4 and TRBJ2-1; D ambiguous. Germline V gene data show CDR1 as SGHNT and CDR2 as YYREEE (reference sequence). V lost 1 base, J lost 0 bases, and 11 bases lay in between. The CDR3 is 16 residues long. The CDR3 loop reads CASSLMRLSSYNEQFF. The DNA for the CDR3 is TGTGCCAGCAGCTTGATGAGGTTAAGCTCCTACAATGAGCAGTTCTTC.

The J gene is TRBJ2-7, the V gene TRBV27; TRBD2 agrees at 8 bases. The germline V gene encodes CDR1 MNHEY and CDR2 SMNVEV (reference sequence). V trimming: 4 bases; J trimming: 3 bases; junction bases outside the gene matches: 8. This CDR3 is 15 amino acids long. The CDR3 loop is CASSSPAAGVYEQYF. CDR3 in DNA: TGTGCCAGCAGTTCTCCCGCAGCGGGAGTCTACGAGCAGTACTTC.

About this clone: At one end the junction does not follow the germline gene, possibly because of a read error. The chain employs TRBV10-3 and TRBJ2-3; D may be TRBD1 (6 bases). The CDR3 is made up of 14 amino acids. Germline CDR1 ENHRY, CDR2 SYGVKD. The CDR3 bases are TGTGCCATCAGTGAGAGCCACAACAACAAGGGGGACACGTTT. Translated, it gives CAISESHNNKGDTF.

This clone was picked up a small number of times. The chain couples TRBV18 to TRBJ2-5; no definite D call. Per the germline V gene, CDR1 is KGHSH and CDR2 is LQKENI. The CDR3 totals 12 residues. Trimming removed 3 bases from V and 2 bases from J, with 4 bases in between. CDR3 nucleotides: TGTGCCAGCTCACCCGTTCAAGAGACCCAGTACTTC. The encoded protein is CASSPVQETQYF.

This chain joins TRBV4-3 and TRBJ1-5, with a weak D call TRBD1 (6 bases). V dropped 0 bases and J dropped 4 bases, with 10 bases sitting between them. The V gene's germline CDR1 is LGHNA and CDR2 YSLEER. The CDR3 totals 15 residues. This chain's CDR3 is CASSQDRGINQPQHF. As DNA, the CDR3 is TGCGCCAGCAGCCAAGATAGGGGGATTAATCAGCCCCAGCATTTT.

The chain combines TRBV12-3 or TRBV12-4 with TRBJ1-1; D gene uncertain. The CDR3 is 11 amino acids. V was pared by 5 bases and J by 5 bases, with 6 bases between. The CDR3 reads CASSVLTEAFF. DNA for the CDR3: TGTGCCAGCAGTGTCCTAACTGAAGCTTTCTTT.

J is TRBJ1-2 and V is TRBV6-2 or TRBV6-3; D possibly corresponds to TRBD1 (5 bases). Deletions cut 4 bases from V and 6 bases from J, with 15 bases between. Germline CDR1 is MNHEY and CDR2 is SVGEGT. CDR3 length: 14 residues. The CDR3 bases are TGTGCCAGCAGTTTAGGCGGGACTTTTAATGGCTACACCTTC. Residues: CASSLGGTFNGYTF.

The DNA for the CDR3 is TGTGCCAGCAGCGTAAGCGGGAGGGCCTCCTACGAGCAGTACTTC. It yields the protein CASSVSGRASYEQYF. This rearrangement joins TRBV9 to TRBJ2-7; the match to TRBD2 covers 10 bases. The V segment lost 1 base and the J segment 0 bases; nucleotides outside the gene matches: 1. The CDR3 is 15 residues long. From germline, CDR1 is SGDLS and CDR2 YYNGEE.

V is TRBV9 and J is TRBJ2-3; 12 bases fit TRBD2. Looked up from germline, CDR1 is SGDLS and CDR2 is YYNGEE. The J segment lost 0 bases and the V segment lost 3 bases, leaving 2 bases of the junction unmatched. The CDR3 totals 16 residues. CDR3 nucleotides: TGTGCCAGCAGCGAAACTAGCGGGAGGAGCACAGATACGCAGTATTTT. The encoded protein is CASSETSGRSTDTQYF.

This clone was seen once. The rearrangement links TRBV5-1 to TRBJ2-5; D not resolved. Per germline, CDR1 SGHRS and CDR2 YFSETQ. Trimming took off 7 bases at V and 1 base at J, with 14 bases between the two ends. This CDR3 has 14 residues. The DNA for the CDR3 is TGCGCCAGCGCCTTTGCAATGAGCCAAGAGACCCAGTACTTC. Residues: CASAFAMSQETQYF.

The genes are TRBV5-1 and TRBJ1-1, with D maybe TRBD1 (5 bases). The CDR3 is 11 residues long. Trimming took 0 bases from V and 9 from J, leaving 6 bases between them. CDR1 is SGHRS and CDR2 is YFSETQ in the germline V gene. DNA of the CDR3: TGCGCCAGCAGCTTGGGGGGCCAAGCTTTCTTT. Amino acids: CASSLGGQAFF.

In its sample, this clone was seen once. V gene TRBV7-2 combines with J gene TRBJ2-2; TRBD2 agrees at 12 bases. Germline CDR1 SGHTA, CDR2 FQGNSA. CDR3 length equals 15 residues. Losses at the gene ends were 6 bases for V and 3 bases for J; bases not matched to a gene: 2. The CDR3 reads CASRGTSGHTGELFF. The CDR3 DNA sequence: TGTGCCAGCAGGGGGACTAGCGGGCACACCGGGGAGCTGTTTTTT.

The rearrangement uses TRBV28 and TRBJ2-7, with 10 bases identical to TRBD2. The V gene's germline CDR1 is MDHEN and CDR2 SYDVKM. This CDR3 is built from 15 residues. The J segment lost 5 bases and the V segment lost 8 bases, leaving 12 bases of the junction unmatched. CDR3 nucleotide sequence: TGTGCCAGCGCACTCAGGCTAGCGGGAGTCCACGAGCAGTACTTC. Translated: CASALRLAGVHEQYF.

J is TRBJ2-1 and V is TRBV5-8; 7 bases map to TRBD1. The CDR3 is 14 amino acids. V was pared by 4 bases and J by 6 bases, with 7 bases of the junction left unmatched. Germline V gene lookup returns CDR1 SGHTS and CDR2 YDEGEE. The CDR3 region is CASSPDRAGNEQFF. The CDR3, as DNA: TGTGCCAGCAGCCCCGACAGGGCCGGCAATGAGCAGTTCTTC.

The chain recombines TRBV4-1 with TRBJ2-7, with 8 bases lining up with TRBD2. Germline CDR1 and CDR2: MGHRA and YSYEKL. Germline trimming cut 5 bases from V and 2 bases from J; bases unmatched to any gene: 8. CDR3 length: 15 amino acids. In DNA form, the CDR3 reads TGCGCCAGCAGCTGGGGGACGGGGGGGGCCTACGAGCAGTACTTC. Translated, it gives CASSWGTGGAYEQYF.

V gene TRBV5-1 combines with J gene TRBJ1-6, with TRBD1 matching 8 bases. The CDR3 totals 19 residues. Germline trimming cut 5 bases from V and 5 bases from J; bases unmatched to any gene: 18. Germline values: CDR1 SGHRS, CDR2 YFSETQ. CDR3 amino acids: CASRPGQGRWIGDNSPLHF. The CDR3, as DNA: TGCGCCAGCAGACCAGGACAGGGTCGGTGGATAGGGGATAATTCACCCCTCCACTTT. The full variable domain, its missing parts supplied by reference TRBV5-1 and TRBJ1-6, is KAGVTQTPRYLIKTRGQQVTLSCSPISGHRSVSWYQQTPGQGLQFLFEYFSETQRNKGNFPGRFSGRQFSNSRSEMNVSTLELGDSALYLCASRPGQGRWIGDNSPLHFGNGTRLTVT.

This clone has a single count. The rearrangement joins TRBV28 to TRBJ2-7; 9 nucleotides line up with TRBD2. The CDR3 covers 13 residues. V shed 5 bases and J 3 bases; nucleotides not matched to a gene: 2. Germline loops: CDR1 MDHEN, CDR2 SYDVKM. The CDR3 coding sequence is TGTGCCAGCAGTAATAGCGGGAGCTACGAGCAGTACTTC. Translated, it gives CASSNSGSYEQYF.